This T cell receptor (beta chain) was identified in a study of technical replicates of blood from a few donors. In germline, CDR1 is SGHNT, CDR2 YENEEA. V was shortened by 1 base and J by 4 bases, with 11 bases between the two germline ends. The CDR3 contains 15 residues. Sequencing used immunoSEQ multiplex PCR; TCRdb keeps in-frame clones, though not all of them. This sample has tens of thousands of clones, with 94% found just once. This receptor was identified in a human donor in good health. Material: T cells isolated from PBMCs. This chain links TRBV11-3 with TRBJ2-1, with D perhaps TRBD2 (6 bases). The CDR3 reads CASSLVAGTYNEQFF. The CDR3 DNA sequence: TGTGCCAGCAGCTTAGTCGCGGGGACTTACAATGAGCAGTTCTTC.